This T cell receptor beta chain was retrieved from a study of CD8+ T cells in alopecia areata (dated 2018 in TCRdb). Describing the broader study: Treated patients were enrolled in an open-label pilot trial of oral tofacitinib, 5 to 10 mg twice daily, for moderate-to-severe alopecia areata. Tofacitinib was administered for 6 to 18 months, and 6 months of follow-up off drug were then conducted to assess delayed response and recurrence. For the treated patients, the SALT score, which quantifies what percentage of scalp surface area is affected, served as the measure of disease severity. High-throughput TCRbeta sequencing was used to examine T cell clonal expansion in alopecia areata in both the C3H/HeJ mouse model and human patients. Human TCRbeta sequencing covered scalp tissue and sorted CD4+ and CD8+ peripheral blood T cells from patchy and totalis/universalis alopecia areata patients and healthy controls. Tofacitinib-treated patients had biopsies at baseline and at 4 and 24 weeks of treatment, with a later scalp biopsy in several patients. Clonality in the scalp was compared among normal scalp (n=4), patchy alopecia areata scalp (n=8), and alopecia totalis/universalis scalp (n=8). The RNA source kit depended on sample type: the PAXgene miRNA kit for fixed scalp, the miRNeasy kit for PBMCs, and the RNeasy kit for mouse skin. Amplification of TCRbeta CDR3 regions was done by immunoSEQ multiplex PCR using 35 Vbeta forward primers and 13 Jbeta reverse primers. The study at large found these results: With tofacitinib, both scalp clonality and the number of expanded CD8+ clones among the top 100 scalp clones went down significantly. Lesional scalp, especially in alopecia totalis/universalis, showed higher clonality and more expanded CD8+ clones than normal scalp, suggesting antigenic drive. The treated cohort was small, with a single nonresponder, so links between baseline CD8+ expansion and response need larger studies. Unlike mouse skin, which is dominated by gammadelta T cells, normal human skin has resident alphabeta T cells that are also sequenced, and this complicates analysis of the scalp TCR repertoire. Shared TCR sequences between patients were less evident than in mice, which may be partly attributable to HLA diversity in the patient population. During tofacitinib treatment, many expanded lesional clones stuck around in both scalp and blood, and this persistence may partly explain why relapse happens after treatment is stopped.

The germline V gene (reference sequence) sets CDR1 to LNHNV and CDR2 to YYDKDF. Trimming removed 0 bases from V and 4 bases from J; the gene matches leave 7 bases unexplained. The CDR3 contains 16 residues, cysteine and phenylalanine counted. Only the CDR3 part of the read is kept: 48 bases, read in frame from the first base. Per the publication, the time point label means: 4 weeks on oral tofacitinib. The sample's treatment or condition label, decoded: oral pan-JAK inhibitor, 5-10 mg twice daily. From alopecia areata patients, peripheral blood was collected along with lesional scalp punch biopsies. PBMCs were isolated by density centrifugation and stained for CD3, CD4 and CD8, after which CD4+ and CD8+ T cells were sorted on a FACSAria. In regard to this clone: Its antigen is still unknown. Per-nucleotide qualities are absent, and no much larger clonotype sits a single base away.

Libraries were built with the immunoSEQ multiplex PCR assay. RNA was extracted from all samples and reverse transcribed into cDNA as template for TCR sequencing. First-strand cDNA was synthesized using SuperScript III with a 2:1 mix of oligo-dT and random hexamers. A synthetic immune receptor repertoire was used to measure amplification bias, and any remaining bias was corrected computationally. The authors' pipeline ran thus. Raw reads were preprocessed for error removal, and CDR3 was defined according to IMGT conventions as running from the conserved cysteine to phenylalanine. To get clonality, Shannon entropy was normalized by log2 of the number of productive unique TCRs and the result was subtracted from 1. CD4 or CD8 identity of scalp clones was inferred by cross-referencing scalp TCRbeta sequences with sorted blood CD4 and CD8 repertoires. TCRdb's version of the immuneACCESS table is confined to in-frame rearrangements and falls short of the full clone set. An unresolved V gene accounts for under half of the shortfall where checked; the remainder is of unknown origin. Clone size and V and J calls were adopted from that table, with D and trimming inferred from the DNA. Recorded for this sample are 95,000 to 150,000 clones; approximately 60% of them occurred a single time. The ten biggest clones cover around 6% of the sample.

This sample comprised CD4+ T cells sorted from blood, obtained at week 4, from a patient treated with tofacitinib. This TCR derives from a human donor with alopecia areata. The chain was built from TRBV15 and TRBJ2-5; 8 nucleotides in the junction match TRBD2. The CDR3 protein is CATSRDRGGNRETQYF. Here is the DNA: TGTGCCACCAGCAGAGATCGGGGGGGTAATCGAGAGACCCAGTACTTC.